The next 17 T cell receptor beta chains were all read from a single sample in a study of blood T cell repertoires in COVID-19. Clones were sequenced by immunoSEQ multiplex PCR, and TCRdb holds only the in-frame ones, with some missing. The sample records about 480,000 clones, about 85% being singletons. Sequencing was done on a sample of PBMCs or T cells enriched from blood (not recorded which). The receptors here all came from a woman between 18 and 29 years old with acute COVID-19.

In its sample, this clone was seen once. For the CDR3, the DNA is TGTGCCAGCATTGACGGGACTAGCGGGAAGAAGCAGTACTTC. It specifies CASIDGTSGKKQYF. The V gene is TRBV28, the J gene TRBJ2-7; 13 nucleotides match TRBD2. The V segment lost 7 bases and the J segment 8 bases; nucleotides outside the gene matches: 8. The CDR3 is 14 amino acids. Germline CDR1 and CDR2: MDHEN and SYDVKM. Based on the CDR3 plus reference TRBV28 and TRBJ2-7, the full variable domain is DVKVTQSSRYLVKRTGEKVFLECVQDMDHENMFWYRQDPGLGLRLIYFSYDVKMKEKGDIPEGYSVSREKKERFSLILESASTNQTSMYLCASIDGTSGKKQYFGPGTRLTVT.

The rearrangement joins TRBV28 to TRBJ2-7, with 10 bases aligning to TRBD1. CDR3 size: 15 residues. Germline CDR1 and CDR2: MDHEN and SYDVKM. Trimming at V came to 5 bases and at J to 5 bases, leaving 9 bases not matched to a gene. The chain's CDR3 is CASSSTGTGEDEQYF. CDR3 nucleotides: TGTGCCAGCAGTAGCACCGGGACAGGGGAGGACGAGCAGTACTTC.

This chain uses TRBV27 with TRBJ2-1; possible D gene TRBD2, 6 bases. The germline V gene encodes CDR1 MNHEY and CDR2 SMNVEV (reference sequence). This CDR3 spans 14 amino acids. V lost 3 bases and J lost 7, with 13 bases in between. The CDR3 coding sequence is TGTGCCAGCAGTTTCGGGGCGGGAATAAATGAGCAGTTCTTC. Protein sequence: CASSFGAGINEQFF.

The chain is built from TRBV19 and TRBJ2-5, with 13 bases lining up with TRBD2. After removal of 6 bases from V and 2 bases from J, the junction contained 9 bases not matched to a gene. The CDR3 has 17 amino acids. CDR1 and CDR2 from the germline V gene are LNHDA and SQIVND (reference sequence). The DNA of the CDR3 is TGTGCCAGTAGGAAGACTAGCGGGGGGAGAGAACAAGAGACCCAGTACTTC. Its protein is CASRKTSGGREQETQYF.

V usage is TRBV19 and J usage is TRBJ1-2; D might be TRBD1 (6 bases). This CDR3 has 13 residues. Trimming took off 2 bases at V and 7 bases at J, with 11 bases between the two ends. Germline CDR1 and CDR2: LNHDA and SQIVND (reference sequence). The CDR3 spells CASSITGSSGYTF. DNA for the CDR3: TGTGCCAGTAGTATAACAGGGAGCTCTGGCTACACCTTC.

CDR3 DNA: TGTGCCAGCAGTGGAAGGAGCACTGAAGCTTTCTTT. Translating it yields CASSGRSTEAFF. The chain joins TRBV6-4 to TRBJ1-1; no clear D gene. Germline V gene sequence: CDR1 MRHNA, CDR2 SNTAGT. The CDR3 length is 12 residues. The V gene lost 4 bases and the J gene lost 4 bases, with 7 bases spanning the gap.

The J gene is TRBJ2-3, the V gene TRBV18; 7 bases match TRBD2. Germline CDR1 KGHSH, CDR2 LQKENI. The CDR3 spans 14 residues. The junction had 3 bases not matched to a gene; V was cut back by 2 bases and J by 4 bases. The DNA for the CDR3 is TGTGCCAGCTCACCAATAGCGGGTGCAGATACGCAGTATTTT. Its translation: CASSPIAGADTQYF.

The chain has TRBV19 and TRBJ1-6; 7 positions match TRBD1. V gave up 1 base and J gave up 8 bases; unmatched junction bases: 5. Germline values: CDR1 LNHDA, CDR2 SQIVND (reference sequence). The CDR3 is 15 residues long. The CDR3 DNA follows: TGTGCCAGTAGTATAGGGCGACAGGGTTATTCACCCCTCCACTTT. Translated: CASSIGRQGYSPLHF. Full variable domain (outside the CDR3, taken from reference TRBV19 and TRBJ1-6): DGGITQSPKYLFRKEGQNVTLSCEQNLNHDAMYWYRQDPGQGLRLIYYSQIVNDFQKGDIAEGYSVSREKKESFPLTVTSAQKNPTAFYLCASSIGRQGYSPLHFGNGTRLTVT.

The chain joins TRBV3-1 (or the pseudogene TRBV3-2) to TRBJ2-2, with 7 positions matching TRBD2. CDR3 length equals 17 residues. With V trimmed by 0 bases and J by 1 base, 5 bases remained unmatched. The germline V gene encodes CDR1 LGHDT and CDR2 YNNKEL (reference sequence). The CDR3 spells CASSQDQKRGNTGELFF. In DNA form, the CDR3 reads TGTGCCAGCAGCCAAGATCAAAAGCGGGGGAACACCGGGGAGCTGTTTTTT.

This chain links TRBV6-2 or TRBV6-3 with TRBJ2-2; TRBD2 might be the D (5 bases). In germline, CDR1 is MNHEY, CDR2 SVGEGT. V lost 6 bases to trimming and J lost 0 bases, with 14 bases between them. This CDR3 is 16 amino acids long. The CDR3 nucleotides are TGTGCCAGCAGCCCTAGGCGGGCCTCGAACACCGGGGAGCTGTTTTTT. This codes for CASSPRRASNTGELFF.

The V gene is TRBV19, the J gene TRBJ1-4, with a possible D match to TRBD1 (6 bases). This CDR3 is 13 amino acids long. Germline lookup yields CDR1 LNHDA and CDR2 SQIVND (reference sequence). Trimming shortened V by 5 bases and J by 8 bases, and 12 bases separated the two germline ends. The CDR3 bases are TGTGCCAGTAGTCCGCTCACAGGGGAAAAACTGTTTTTT. It yields the protein CASSPLTGEKLFF.

The table lists this clone with a count of one. The chain links TRBV9 to TRBJ2-1; weak D call: TRBD2 (6 bases). CDR1 is SGDLS, CDR2 YYNGEE, per germline. Trimming took 3 bases from V and 1 from J, leaving 11 bases between them. CDR3 size: 15 residues. The chain's CDR3 is CASSAVGGSYNEQFF. The CDR3 coding sequence is TGTGCCAGCAGCGCCGTCGGGGGATCCTACAATGAGCAGTTCTTC.

The rearrangement uses TRBV7-8 and TRBJ2-3; D is perhaps TRBD1 (5 bases). CDR3 size: 17 residues. From germline, CDR1 is SGHVS and CDR2 FQNEAQ. The ends were cut back, 0 bases at V and 3 bases at J, with 16 bases in the middle. The CDR3 loop reads CASSLARVQGYTDTQYF. Here the CDR3 DNA reads TGTGCCAGCAGCTTAGCTCGTGTGCAGGGTTATACAGATACGCAGTATTTT.

This clone was counted a single time. The chain couples TRBV10-3 to TRBJ2-6, with 7 bases fitting TRBD2. V was pared by 6 bases and J by 2 bases, with 4 bases of the junction left unmatched. The CDR3 totals 15 residues. Germline V gene lookup returns CDR1 ENHRY and CDR2 SYGVKD. CDR3 DNA: TGTGCCATCAGGAAAGGGACTACTGGGGCCAACGTCCTGACTTTC. Encoded protein: CAIRKGTTGANVLTF.

The genes are TRBV13 and TRBJ2-2, with 7 bases aligning to TRBD1. V was clipped by 4 bases and J by 7 bases; unmatched bases: 12. Germline CDR1 PRHDT, CDR2 FYEKMQ (reference sequence). This CDR3 contains 16 residues. CDR3 bases: TGTGCCAGCAGCTCCCGACAGGGTACGGTCTTCGGGGAGCTGTTTTTT. Encoded protein: CASSSRQGTVFGELFF.

The chain has TRBV5-1 and TRBJ2-1; 7 nucleotides agree with TRBD1. The V segment lost 4 bases and the J segment 5 bases; nucleotides outside the gene matches: 9. CDR3 length equals 15 residues. Germline CDR1 SGHRS, CDR2 YFSETQ. In DNA form, the CDR3 reads TGCGCCAGCAGCCCCGGGACAGACTTAAACAATGAGCAGTTCTTC. It encodes CASSPGTDLNNEQFF.

On this clone itself: The same CDR3 can be traced to other DNA sequences in this sample. The chain carries TRBV28 and TRBJ2-7, with 8 bases aligning to TRBD1. V was pared by 3 bases and J by 4 bases, with 5 bases of the junction left unmatched. Germline assignment: CDR1 MDHEN and CDR2 SYDVKM. CDR3 size: 14 residues. CDR3 in amino acids: CASSFPQGAYEQYF. CDR3 bases: TGTGCCAGCAGTTTTCCTCAGGGGGCGTACGAGCAGTACTTC.